Listed below are T cell receptor beta chains from one sample, sequenced in a study of T cell responses to AZD1222 COVID-19 vaccine. Generated by immunoSEQ multiplex PCR, the TCRdb table keeps only in-frame clones and is missing some. The sample has roughly 130,000 clones, approximately 83% seen once; the top ten hold about 1.6%. The sample consisted of peripheral blood, taken on day 0 of AZD1222 vaccination. These receptors all stem from an adult in good health. The CDR3 runs from the conserved cysteine through the conserved F or W. The D gene is left open where the match is weak.

D gene,V gene,J gene,CDR3 DNA,CDR3 protein
TRBD2,TRBV5-8,TRBJ2-4,TGTGCCAGCAGCTCCGTAGGCGGGAGACTCCTAGCCAAAAACATTCAGTACTTC,CASSSVGGRLLAKNIQYF
NA,TRBV7-2,TRBJ2-2,TGTGCCAGCAGATTACGGGGGAACACCGGGGAGCTGTTTTTT,CASRLRGNTGELFF
NA,TRBV6-5,TRBJ1-1,TGTGCCAGCAACCACCGGGCGGGTGGTAGCACTGAAGCTTTCTTT,CASNHRAGGSTEAFF
NA,TRBV9,TRBJ1-4,TGTGCCAGCAGCGTAGCACCGGACGTACTACGGGGCGAAAAACTGTTTTTT,CASSVAPDVLRGEKLFF
NA,TRBV30,TRBJ1-5,TGTGCCTGGAGTATACACGATAGCAATCAGCCCCAGCATTTT,CAWSIHDSNQPQHF
TRBD1,TRBV15,TRBJ2-6,TGTGCCACCAGCAGAGATAGCAGGGGGTCTGGGGCCAACGTCCTGACTTTC,CATSRDSRGSGANVLTF
NA,TRBV12-2,TRBJ1-2,TGTGCAAGTCGCTTAGTGCACCGGGACAGGGGCTCCTATGGCTACACCTTC,CASRLVHRDRGSYGYTF
TRBD2,TRBV11-3,TRBJ2-7,TGTGCCAGCAGCTTTACACAAACTAGCGGGAGTTTTGGCGAGCAGTACTTC,CASSFTQTSGSFGEQYF
TRBD2,TRBV6-5,TRBJ2-7,TGTGCCAGCACGGGATTCCGGGGGGGCTACGAGCAGTACTTC,CASTGFRGGYEQYF
NA,TRBV20-1,TRBJ1-1,TGCAGTGCCCGCAGGGTGACTGAAGCTTTCTTT,CSARRVTEAFF
TRBD1,TRBV18,TRBJ1-5,TGTGCCAGCTCACCGGGTACAACAGGGGTGGTGGGCAATCAGCCCCAGCATTTT,CASSPGTTGVVGNQPQHF
NA,TRBV7-2,TRBJ1-1,TGTGCCAGCAGCGAAACGGTGGGCACTGAAGCTTTCTTT,CASSETVGTEAFF
TRBD1,TRBV7-9,TRBJ1-2,TGTGCCAGCAGCTTAGAGACAGGGGCTAACTATGGCTACACCTTC,CASSLETGANYGYTF
NA,TRBV12-5,TRBJ1-1,TGTGCTAGTGCCTTATTCGGGGGCACTGAAGCTTTCTTT,CASALFGGTEAFF
NA,TRBV6-5,TRBJ2-2,TGTGCCAGCAGTAAGGGACGGGGGAACACCGGGGAGCTGTTTTTT,CASSKGRGNTGELFF